This TCR beta chain was documented in a study of cytomegalovirus exposure and HLA in healthy donors. With regard to this clone: Its antigen remains unknown.

The CDR3 length is 15 residues. The junction had 5 bases not matched to a gene; V was cut back by 1 base and J by 6 bases. In germline, CDR1 is SGHAT, CDR2 FQNNGV. PCR primers comprised 60 Vbeta and 13 Jbeta primers. Original methodology: An analysis performed later counted 70 million to 90 million unique TCR beta chains (roughly 11 million of them shared). The data were produced by immunoSEQ multiplex PCR, yet TCRdb's version contains in-frame clones alone and is incomplete. V, J and clone size are taken as reported in that table, and D and trimming were inferred from the DNA itself. This sample contains some 52,000 clones. Study-wide results and limits: Sequence variants that were highly shared formed a cluster that was likely a sequencing artifact. Rarity characterized most TCR sequences, yet some public TCRs appeared in many donors.

The chain joins TRBV11-2 to TRBJ2-2; 7 nucleotides agree with TRBD1. The sample was PBMCs. The clonotype originates from a woman aged 60-70 years in good health and CMV-seropositive. The CDR3 nucleotides are TGTGCCAGCAGCTTAGGAGGGGGCCCCTCCGGGGAGCTGTTTTTT. This sequence encodes CASSLGGGPSGELFF.